The present T cell receptor (beta chain) was sequenced within a study of T cells in localized non-small cell lung cancer. Overall study findings and caveats: T cell clonality was highest in uninvolved adjacent lung, above tumor. As only one tumor region underwent sequencing, heterogeneity remains possible. Adjacent lung had a median roughly 53 of the 100 largest tumor clones.

In each case, adjacent lung free of atypia was taken at least 2 cm from the tumor margin. CDR3 length equals 15 residues. Germline values: CDR1 MDHEN, CDR2 SYDVKM. V was clipped by 3 bases and J by 5 bases, with 14 bases between them. The assay was immunoSEQ multiplex PCR, and TCRdb's table has in-frame clones only and misses some. The table lists about a thousand clones, 15% to 20% of them singletons. Note on this clone: Its target is unknown.

The sequence was obtained from a female donor older than 55 with stage II squamous cell lung carcinoma. The sample in question was normal lung tissue next to the tumor, obtained before any cancer treatment. The chain carries TRBV28 and TRBJ2-1, with D uncertain. In DNA, the CDR3 is TGTGCCAGCAGTTTCAGATCCCGGGCCCACAATGAGCAGTTCTTC. Its protein is CASSFRSRAHNEQFF.